The T cell receptor beta chain under discussion was sequenced for a study of cytomegalovirus exposure and HLA in healthy donors (dated by TCRdb to about 2017). A note on the overall study: An earlier analysis of some 600 of the donors reported approximately 260 Gb of sequence data and around 120 million unique TCR beta sequences obtained from roughly 170 million T cells. An early release that covered approximately 600 HLA-typed donors contained approximately 300 gigabases of sequencing data and about 84 million unique TCR sequences. Among the roughly 390 genotyped donors, 75% to 90% belonged to the genetic ancestry cluster associated with self-reported Caucasian donors. The study was designed to test whether signatures of past pathogen exposure could be identified by cataloging public T cell receptors. The study profiled the T cell repertoires of 550 to 700 subjects by immunosequencing and related them to cytomegalovirus serostatus. A separate validation cohort of some 130 different subjects was used in addition to the roughly 670-subject first cohort. The study combined high-throughput TCR immunosequencing, statistical association of individual TCRs with disease status, and machine learning to predict cytomegalovirus infection status. In a later analysis, previously published TCR beta repertoires from more than 500 donors were re-analyzed and high-resolution HLA genotyping was added so that TCR occurrence patterns could be studied. In the later analysis, no new phenotypic data were used to find candidate immune exposures; instead, reliance was placed on TCR beta sequences and their occurrence across donors. An earlier analysis of roughly 580 of the donors used high-throughput TCR beta sequencing to judge whether each TCR beta V gene segment behaved as functional or pseudogenic. Alongside the repertoire data, information on donor age, sex, ethnicity and CMV serostatus was compiled. In a later genetic analysis, genome-wide SNP genotypes for about three fifths of the roughly 670 donors were used, and that subset was treated as a discovery cohort. Every discovery cohort repertoire had been produced on one sequencing platform. HLA typing included class I and class II loci at four-digit resolution. Typing coverage differed by locus: A, B, C, DRB1 and DQB1 were typed in about 629-640 donors, DQA1 in around 500, DPA1 in around 600, and DPB1 in about 450. Roughly five DR-DQ haplotypes were handled as single units for association and clustering because linkage in the cohort was strong. Among several hundred genotyped donors of the cohort, an average of around 220,000 unique TCR beta nucleotide sequences was sequenced per donor, of which approximately 18% were non-productive.

Library preparation used the immunoSEQ multiplex PCR assay. For the multiplex PCR, a mixture combining 60 forward primers for TCR Vbeta segments and 13 reverse primers for TCR Jbeta segments was used. A multiplex PCR assay on genomic DNA amplified the CDR3 region of rearranged TCR beta genes. The amplified TCR beta libraries were sequenced on the Illumina HiSeq System as 87-base-pair reads. The study's own analysis went as follows. A later analysis tallied roughly 76 million unique TCR beta chains across the 650 to 750 repertoires, and approximately 12 million of those chains were shared by two or more donors. To remove PCR and sequencing errors, raw reads were error-corrected and collapsed into unique sequences using a nearest-neighbor algorithm that merged closely related sequences. CDR3 sequences were aligned to IMGT reference sequences to assign V, D and J gene segments. For a sequence to be retained, at least a six-nucleotide match to both a V gene segment and a J gene segment was required. Rearrangements were classified as productive when the CDR3 lacked stop codons and remained in frame with V and J, and all other rearrangements were classified as non-productive. Following IMGT convention, CDR3 was defined as the stretch from the second conserved V-encoded cysteine to the conserved J-encoded phenylalanine. In an earlier analysis of around 640 of the donors, sequences lacking an unambiguous match to a single V gene segment were excluded. In an earlier analysis of approximately 590 of the donors, V segments were called functional above 56.7% productive rearrangements and were called segregating when the between-donor standard deviation exceeded 5%. A statistical classification framework was built for diagnosing cytomegalovirus status from the catalog of TCR beta chain sequences. In a later analysis, V and J genes were assigned by comparing TCR nucleotide sequences against IMGT/GENE-DB human TR gene sequences. In a later analysis, CDR3 sequences and most-parsimonious VDJ recombination scenarios were assigned using the TCRdist pipeline. A later analysis defined each TCR beta chain by its CDR3 amino acid sequence plus V-gene family, and excluded reads lacking a unique V-gene family. As a way to deal with suspected cross-contamination and a sequencing artifact, a later analysis dropped more than 500 nucleotide sequences that were highly shared and had low generation probability. A later analysis calculated a clonal expansion index for each public chain from normalized within-repertoire ranks of inferred template counts. In a later analysis, generation probabilities were computed with a VDJ recombination model fitted to out-of-frame rearrangements, and the resulting probabilities were checked against IGoR. Hypergeometric tests were used in a later analysis to score TCR-TCR, TCR-HLA and TCR-CMV co-occurrence, with a repertoire-size bias correction applied to the TCR pairs. In a later analysis, false discovery rates were estimated by permuting HLA or CMV assignments 20 times. In a later analysis, co-occurring TCRs were grouped using DBSCAN, and TCRdist sequence similarity was added for clustering within HLA-allele-positive subsets. Repertoires with fewer than 30,000 or more than 120,000 public chains were left out of co-occurrence clustering, as were five repertoires with anomalous nucleotide sharing. TCRdb limited this immuneACCESS table to in-frame rearrangements with V and J called. A share of clones is missing; checked studies link under half to unresolved V genes, and the rest is unexplained. The DNA gave D and trimming, while V, J and clone size come from that table. Recorded for this sample are under 200,000 clones; approximately 85% of them occurred a single time. Around a tenth of the sample belongs to the ten largest clones.

Points the paper makes about the study in general: Some IMGT-functional V segments, including TRBV6-2 and TRBV6-3, could not be told apart with the 87-base-pair reads, so those segments were excluded. While some public TCRs were present in many individuals, most TCR sequences turned up only very rarely across donors. A later analysis found that TCR association rates varied across HLA loci, with DRB1 alleles showing the most associated TCRs and HLA-C alleles the fewest. Most CMV-associated TCR beta chains appeared to be HLA-restricted in a later analysis, and the HLA associations seemed to be driven largely by CMV exposure. Sequencing depth was assumed to be roughly uniform across donors in the presence/absence analyses, though that assumption may not hold. Because some donors lacked HLA typing at each locus, the association tests relied only on the typed subset. Correlated functional status among segregating V segments might reflect linkage disequilibrium, but an unknown experimental factor could not be ruled out. Cytomegalovirus status was reported to be diagnosed by the classifier with high specificity and sensitivity in both the original and validation cohorts. An earlier analysis of 450 to 750 of the donors showed that most TCR beta V segments appeared in productive rearrangements either about 87% or about 30% of the time, which broadly matched IMGT annotations. According to the authors, the approach could potentially be generalized to other disease states and immunological phenotypes. According to a later genetic analysis, donors in an Asian-associated ancestry cluster had fewer N-insertions in productive TCRs than the approximately 700-donor mean. The only immune exposure information available for the cohort was CMV serostatus. According to a later analysis, parvovirus B19, influenza, CMV and Epstein-Barr virus appeared linked to several top co-occurrence clusters. When HLA alleles, especially DR and DQ, strongly co-occurred, TCR associations were difficult to assign to individual alleles. Because counts were too low, roughly 17 rarely observed V segments, including chromosome 9 orphons, were left out of the earlier analysis of 500 to 750 of the donors. An association between a missense DCLRE1C variant and V-gene and J-gene trimming of TCR beta chains was found in a later genetic analysis and replicated in an independent cohort. In the study, about 150 TCR beta chains were listed as associated with cytomegalovirus. A few of the identified cytomegalovirus-associated TCR beta chains were confirmed in vitro to be specific for cytomegalovirus antigens. A group of highly shared sequence variants was considered likely to be a technical artifact of the sequencing pipeline. A further reported finding was that TCR beta sequences accurately predicted the HLA-A and HLA-B alleles for most subjects in the first cohort. The cohort was sequenced for TCR beta chains only, and without alpha or paired-chain data the features that could be detected were limited. A later analysis found that HLA-associated TCR beta chains were more clonally expanded and had lower generation probabilities than equally common non-associated chains. In a later analysis, about 16,000 TCR beta sequences were associated with specific HLA alleles at a false discovery rate of 0.05.

The cohort was made up of 500 to 850 healthy bone marrow donors. All cohort members were sampled while nominally healthy, although unrecorded immune exposures were likely present. The donor tested CMV seropositive, placing the donor among the 289 seropositive members of the cohort. A peripheral blood sample was provided by each donor, and peripheral blood mononuclear cells were used for TCR beta sequencing. Genomic DNA was extracted from the blood cell samples with the Qiagen DNeasy Blood Extraction Kit. A remark on this clone: The antigen this receptor binds is unknown. Base qualities are missing; no much larger clone stands one base away.

CDR1 and CDR2 are drawn from the germline V gene: MNHEY, SVGAGI. The CDR3 holds 13 amino acids from the cysteine to the phenylalanine. The read is trimmed to its CDR3 DNA, 39 bases read in frame from base 1. Cut back by 5 bases and 3 bases, the V and J ends lie 11 bases apart. Rearrangement joined TRBV6-5 to TRBJ2-7, with a weak D call of TRBD1 (6 bases match). Sequenced: PBMCs. This receptor was obtained from a man between 18 and 35 years old in good health and CMV-seropositive. The CDR3 sequence is CASSRDIYYEQYF. The bases read TGTGCCAGCAGTCGGGACATCTACTACGAGCAGTACTTC.